The 26 T cell receptor beta chains below were found in one sample sequenced in a study of T cells in narcolepsy. Profiled with immunoSEQ multiplex PCR; TCRdb holds only in-frame clones, not every one. The data hold tens of thousands of clones, with 55% to 80% observed a single time. The sequencing sample was made of memory (CD45RA-) CD4+ T cells from blood. The receptors were sampled from a human donor in good health.

This chain connects TRBV6-1 to TRBJ1-5, with D hard to call. The CDR3 is 13 amino acids. The germline gives CDR1 MNHNS, CDR2 SASEGT. Trimming cost V 6 bases and J 4 bases, with 10 bases left between them. CDR3 residues: CASRLGPNQPQHF. DNA of the CDR3: TGTGCCAGCAGACTTGGACCGAATCAGCCCCAGCATTTT.

The chain joins TRBV29-1 to TRBJ2-5, with a tentative D call TRBD1 (5 bases). CDR3 length equals 12 residues. Trimming removed 4 bases from V and 5 bases from J, with 11 bases in between. The germline V gene has CDR1 SQVTM and CDR2 ANQGSEA. The CDR3 loop is CSVGGLVETQYF. The CDR3, as DNA: TGCAGCGTTGGGGGCCTAGTGGAGACCCAGTACTTC.

The chain links TRBV15 to TRBJ1-2; 12 bases are shared with TRBD1. Germline V gene sequence: CDR1 LNHNV, CDR2 YYDKDF (reference sequence). J gave up 5 bases and V 3 bases, and 4 bases lay outside the gene matches. The CDR3 runs 15 residues. CDR3 loop: CATSSGTGGPYGYTF. Written as DNA, the CDR3 is TGTGCCACCAGCAGCGGGACAGGGGGCCCGTATGGCTACACCTTC.

The chain is built from TRBV28 and TRBJ1-1, with D possibly TRBD1 on 5 matching bases. CDR3 size: 13 residues. In germline, CDR1 is MDHEN, CDR2 SYDVKM. Trimming stripped 6 bases from V and 7 bases from J, with 15 bases between. CDR3 protein: CASRAQGRGEAFF. The CDR3 nucleotides read TGTGCCAGCAGGGCTCAGGGAAGAGGTGAAGCTTTCTTT. Full variable domain (rest looked up from reference TRBV28 and TRBJ1-1): DVKVTQSSRYLVKRTGEKVFLECVQDMDHENMFWYRQDPGLGLRLIYFSYDVKMKEKGDIPEGYSVSREKKERFSLILESASTNQTSMYLCASRAQGRGEAFFGQGTRLTVV.

This clone came up a few times. This chain connects TRBV5-4 to TRBJ1-2; D ambiguous. The CDR3 runs 13 residues. In germline, CDR1 is SGHNT, CDR2 YYREEE (reference sequence). V was pared by 5 bases and J by 3 bases, with 11 bases between. The CDR3 protein is CASRASRDYGYTF. DNA for the CDR3: TGTGCCAGCAGGGCGAGCCGAGACTATGGCTACACCTTC.

Concerning this clone itself: This likely comes from a read error, as the CDR3 has no conserved phenylalanine or tryptophan at its end. The DNA is left out, because the CDR3 cannot be placed on it with certainty; the CDR3 is given as TCRdb lists it. The chain uses TRBV19 and TRBJ1-6. The CDR3 is 10 residues long, ends included. Germline assignment: CDR1 LNHDA and CDR2 SQIVND (reference sequence). CDR3 sequence reads: CASTPATASI.

This rearrangement joins TRBV5-1 to TRBJ2-1; tentatively, D is TRBD2 (6 bases). In germline, CDR1 is SGHRS, CDR2 YFSETQ. V was clipped by 4 bases and J by 2 bases, with 13 bases between them. The CDR3 extends over 15 amino acids. This CDR3 reads CASSPSGGTYNEQFF. As DNA, the CDR3 is TGCGCCAGCAGCCCTAGTGGGGGGACCTACAATGAGCAGTTCTTC. The full variable domain, its missing parts supplied by reference TRBV5-1 and TRBJ2-1, is KAGVTQTPRYLIKTRGQQVTLSCSPISGHRSVSWYQQTPGQGLQFLFEYFSETQRNKGNFPGRFSGRQFSNSRSEMNVSTLELGDSALYLCASSPSGGTYNEQFFGPGTRLTVL.

There are a few counts of this clone. The rearrangement links TRBV30 to TRBJ1-5, with D perhaps TRBD1 (6 bases). The V end lost 0 bases, the J end lost 1 base, and 13 bases lay between the germline ends. Germline assignment: CDR1 GTSNPN and CDR2 SVGIG (reference sequence). The CDR3 covers 16 residues. CDR3 DNA sequence: TGTGCCTGGAGTGTGGGGGGCCGGAAGAGCAATCAGCCCCAGCATTTT. As protein: CAWSVGGRKSNQPQHF.

This clone occurred a few times. V and J are TRBV5-4 and TRBJ2-7; 8 nucleotides line up with TRBD1. Germline V gene sequence: CDR1 SGHNT, CDR2 YYREEE (reference sequence). The CDR3 length is 14 residues. With 0 bases clipped from V and 5 bases from J, the junction kept 4 bases outside the gene matches. CDR3 bases: TGTGCCAGCAGCTTGGTGGCAGGGGGCAACGAGCAGTACTTC. Its translation is CASSLVAGGNEQYF. Using reference TRBV5-4 and TRBJ2-7 for the parts outside the CDR3, the full variable domain is ETGVTQSPTHLIKTRGQQVTLRCSSQSGHNTVSWYQQALGQGPQFIFQYYREEENGRGNFPPRFSGLQFPNYSSELNVNALELDDSALYLCASSLVAGGNEQYFGPGTRLTVT.

This clone occurred a few times. V gene TRBV21-1 combines with J gene TRBJ1-4. TRBV21-1 is noted as a pseudogene. The CDR3 length is 18 residues. CDR3: CASSDVIATRVHNEKLFF. The CDR3 region has the DNA TGTGCCAGCAGCGACGTGATAGCTACAAGGGTGCATAATGAAAAACTGTTTTTT.

Details on this clone: The junction departs from the called germline gene at one end, perhaps through a read error. V is TRBV7-8 and J is TRBJ2-1; D unclear. The germline V gene encodes CDR1 SGHVS and CDR2 FQNEAQ. The CDR3 covers 15 residues. In nucleotides, the CDR3 is TGTGCCAGCAGCTTAGCGGGCGCACCCTACGATGAGCAGTTCTTC. It encodes CASSLAGAPYDEQFF.

The V and J genes are TRBV5-1 and TRBJ2-1; a weak D match, TRBD2 (5 bases). V shed 6 bases and J shed 7 bases, with 17 bases lying between them. In germline, CDR1 is SGHRS, CDR2 YFSETQ. The CDR3 spans 14 residues. The DNA for the CDR3 is TGCGCCAGCACCCTCCAGTCTAGCCTGAATGAGCAGTTCTTC. It translates to CASTLQSSLNEQFF.

CDR3 loop: CAWRSTAGSTEAFF. Here the CDR3 DNA reads TGTGCCTGGAGGTCTACCGCAGGCAGCACTGAAGCTTTCTTT. The genes are TRBV30 and TRBJ1-1; D is uncertain. The germline V gene encodes CDR1 GTSNPN and CDR2 SVGIG (reference sequence). V was trimmed by 3 bases and J by 4 bases, leaving 15 bases between them. This CDR3 contains 14 residues. Looking up the rest from reference TRBV30 and TRBJ1-1 gives the full variable domain: SQTIHQWPATLVQPVGSPLSLECTVEGTSNPNLYWYRQAAGRGLQLLFYSVGIGQISSEVPQNLSASRPQDRQFILSSKKLLLSDSGFYLCAWRSTAGSTEAFFGQGTRLTVV.

This clone was counted a few times. The J gene is TRBJ1-3, the V gene TRBV7-2; no clear D. V lost 4 bases to trimming and J lost 9 bases, with 16 bases between them. The germline V gene has CDR1 SGHTA and CDR2 FQGNSA. The length of the CDR3 is 14 residues. DNA for the CDR3: TGTGCCAGCAGCTCAGACCCTGCGGAAAGCACCATATATTTT. It codes for CASSSDPAESTIYF.

The V and J genes are TRBV2 and TRBJ2-6, with 14 bases aligning to TRBD2. The length of the CDR3 is 17 residues. In germline, CDR1 is SNHLY, CDR2 FYNNEI. Trimming removed 6 bases from V and 2 bases from J; junction bases left unmatched: 3. CDR3 region: CASSRLAGGPGANVLTF. CDR3 in DNA: TGTGCCAGCAGCCGACTAGCGGGGGGGCCTGGGGCCAACGTCCTGACTTTC.

This clone was detected only a few times. The gene calls are TRBV11-2 and TRBJ2-4; D gene ambiguous. Germline loops: CDR1 SGHAT, CDR2 FQNNGV. The CDR3 loop spans 11 amino acids. V lost 1 base and J lost 9, with 4 bases in between. The DNA for the CDR3 is TGTGCCAGCAGCTTAGGGGGCATTCAGTACTTC. Protein: CASSLGGIQYF.

The sample holds a few counts of this clone. The chain is built from TRBV5-1 and TRBJ1-1; 10 nucleotides agree with TRBD1. The germline gives CDR1 SGHRS, CDR2 YFSETQ. The junction had 7 bases not matched to a gene; V was cut back by 1 base and J by 1 base. The CDR3 consists of 17 residues. CDR3 loop: CASSLTGTGERNTEAFF. CDR3 nucleotides: TGCGCCAGCAGCTTGACAGGGACAGGGGAACGGAACACTGAAGCTTTCTTT.

This clone has a handful of counts. This chain joins TRBV10-3 and TRBJ2-7, with TRBD2 as a possible D gene (6 bases). The CDR3 extends over 10 amino acids. From germline, CDR1 is ENHRY and CDR2 SYGVKD. V lost 8 bases to trimming and J lost 7 bases, with 9 bases between them. In nucleotides, the CDR3 is TGTGCCATCGGGGAGGAGGAGCAGTACTTC. Translating gives CAIGEEEQYF.

The DNA of the CDR3 is TGCGCCAGCAGCGCCCAGGGCAATCAGCCCCAGCATTTT. It translates to CASSAQGNQPQHF. The chain links TRBV5-1 to TRBJ1-5; D remains unclear. The CDR3 loop spans 13 amino acids. Germline V CDR1 and CDR2: SGHRS, YFSETQ. With 4 bases removed from V and 2 bases from J, the gap between germline ends came to 7 bases. The full variable domain, with the rest looked up from reference TRBV5-1 and TRBJ1-5, is KAGVTQTPRYLIKTRGQQVTLSCSPISGHRSVSWYQQTPGQGLQFLFEYFSETQRNKGNFPGRFSGRQFSNSRSEMNVSTLELGDSALYLCASSAQGNQPQHFGDGTRLSIL.

The chain joins TRBV5-4 to TRBJ2-3, with D possibly matching TRBD2 (5 bases). Germline lookup yields CDR1 SGHNT and CDR2 YYREEE (reference sequence). The CDR3 is 15 amino acids. V lost 4 bases and J lost 4, with 16 bases in between. CDR3 amino acids: CASSEGSSGADTQYF. The CDR3 DNA reads TGTGCCAGCAGCGAGGGATCTTCTGGGGCAGATACGCAGTATTTT.

This clone was observed a handful of times. The J gene is TRBJ2-7, the V gene TRBV4-2, with 7 bases that match TRBD1. The CDR3 runs 19 residues. V was clipped by 0 bases and J by 0 bases; unmatched bases: 14. Germline-derived CDR1 and CDR2 are LGHNA and YNFKEQ. DNA of the CDR3: TGTGCCAGCAGCCAAGAGTTAACAGGGGTGGGGTCTAGCTCCTACGAGCAGTACTTC. Its translation: CASSQELTGVGSSSYEQYF.

This chain links TRBV10-3 with TRBJ1-2; D is uncertain. The CDR3 covers 14 residues. V was shortened by 0 bases and J by 5 bases, with 10 bases between the two germline ends. Germline CDR1 and CDR2: ENHRY and SYGVKD. In nucleotides, the CDR3 is TGTGCCATCAGTGAGTCGCCCGATTCGTATGGCTACACCTTC. It is translated as CAISESPDSYGYTF.

The rearrangement uses TRBV14 and TRBJ2-7; TRBD1 is a possible D gene (5 bases). V lost 3 bases and J 5 bases, leaving 23 bases between the germline ends. Germline V lookup: CDR1 SGHDN, CDR2 FVKESK. The CDR3 is made up of 17 amino acids. In nucleotides, the CDR3 is TGTGCCAGCAGCCAGCGCAGTGGAGTATTGGTAGGGGACGAGCAGTACTTC. Translating gives CASSQRSGVLVGDEQYF. Full variable domain (remainder filled in from reference TRBV14 and TRBJ2-7): EAGVTQFPSHSVIEKGQTVTLRCDPISGHDNLYWYRRVMGKEIKFLLHFVKESKQDESGMPNNRFLAERTGGTYSTLKVQPAELEDSGVYFCASSQRSGVLVGDEQYFGPGTRLTVT.

This clone was observed a handful of times. The genes are TRBV4-2 and TRBJ2-1, with 10 bases matching TRBD2. The CDR3 is 15 residues long. CDR1 is LGHNA, CDR2 YNFKEQ, per germline. Unmatched junction bases numbered 6, after V lost 4 bases and J lost 6 bases. CDR3 protein: CASSPRTSGLNEQFF. The CDR3 coding sequence is TGTGCCAGCAGCCCCCGGACTAGCGGCCTCAATGAGCAGTTCTTC.

The chain combines TRBV5-1 with TRBJ2-7; D ambiguous. The CDR3 length is 13 residues. The germline CDR1 and CDR2 sequences are SGHRS and YFSETQ. V lost 0 bases and J lost 7, with 11 bases in between. CDR3 amino acids: CASSLEYLGEQYF. The CDR3 nucleotides read TGCGCCAGCAGCTTGGAGTACCTGGGGGAGCAGTACTTC.

This clone was counted a few times. V is TRBV7-8 and J is TRBJ1-6, with TRBD1 as a possible D gene (6 bases). V was cut by 1 base and J by 2 bases, with 12 bases left in between. The length of the CDR3 is 17 residues. Germline lookup yields CDR1 SGHVS and CDR2 FQNEAQ. DNA for the CDR3: TGTGCCAGCAGCTTAGGGGGCAGGGGCGCCTATAATTCACCCCTCCACTTT. Protein product: CASSLGGRGAYNSPLHF.